This TCR beta chain originates from a study of technical replicates of blood from several donors. Measured with immunoSEQ multiplex PCR; TCRdb has only the in-frame clones, and not every one. The data show roughly 100,000 clones, approximately 96% seen once. The junction had 7 bases not matched to a gene; V was cut back by 5 bases and J by 8 bases. The CDR3 is made up of 16 amino acids. In germline, CDR1 is LNHDA, CDR2 SQIVND (reference sequence). The chain links TRBV19 to TRBJ2-1; TRBD2 aligns across 15 bases. The source is a human donor in good health. Sequences were obtained from T cells isolated from PBMCs. The CDR3 nucleotides are TGTGCCAGTAGTCCCGAGGGACTAGCGGGGGGCTATGAGCAGTTCTTC. It yields the protein CASSPEGLAGGYEQFF. Variable domain in full (rest from reference TRBV19 and TRBJ2-1): DGGITQSPKYLFRKEGQNVTLSCEQNLNHDAMYWYRQDPGQGLRLIYYSQIVNDFQKGDIAEGYSVSREKKESFPLTVTSAQKNPTAFYLCASSPEGLAGGYEQFFGPGTRLTVL.